This T cell receptor beta chain was documented in a study of blood T cell repertoires in COVID-19. Across the whole study: Some COVID-19 samples were acute and others convalescent; all came from the United States, Italy and Spain.

Grouping used clinical history reported by participants in a survey and questionnaire. This table comes from immunoSEQ multiplex PCR, and its TCRdb copy is limited to in-frame clones, with some not included. The table has approximately 280,000 clones, 90% seen once. This CDR3 spans 15 amino acids. The trim removed 5 bases at V and 5 bases at J, leaving 7 bases unmatched. Germline CDR1 is SGHTA and CDR2 is FQGNSA. The material sequenced was PBMCs or T cells enriched from blood (not recorded which). V gene TRBV7-2 combines with J gene TRBJ1-4; 8 nucleotides match TRBD1. This clonotype was obtained from a woman aged 18 to 35 with acute COVID-19. CDR3 DNA: TGTGCCAGCAGCAAAGACAGGGGCCCGAATGAAAAACTGTTTTTT. It is translated as CASSKDRGPNEKLFF.